This TCR beta chain was documented in a study of blood T cell repertoires in COVID-19. This clone was observed once. As handled by the study authors: The assay estimated nucleated cells by amplifying reference gene primers. Sequencing used immunoSEQ multiplex PCR; TCRdb keeps in-frame clones, though not all of them. That table is the source of V, J and clone size, and D and trimming were worked out from the DNA. The sample lists about 150,000 clones; about 85% were seen once. The V gene end was trimmed by 8 bases and the J gene end by 4 bases; junction bases not matched to a gene: 12. This CDR3 contains 15 residues. Per the germline V gene, CDR1 is MDHEN and CDR2 is SYDVKM.

This receptor was taken from a woman in her fifties or sixties who had recovered from COVID-19. The sample taken for sequencing was PBMCs or T cells enriched from blood (not recorded which). The rearrangement uses TRBV28 and TRBJ1-1; 8 bases are shared with TRBD1. Here the CDR3 reads CASFRVRGLGTEAFF. The CDR3 DNA is TGTGCCAGCTTCCGCGTCAGGGGGCTGGGCACTGAAGCTTTCTTT. Together with reference TRBV28 and TRBJ1-1, the CDR3 gives the full variable domain: DVKVTQSSRYLVKRTGEKVFLECVQDMDHENMFWYRQDPGLGLRLIYFSYDVKMKEKGDIPEGYSVSREKKERFSLILESASTNQTSMYLCASFRVRGLGTEAFFGQGTRLTVV.